This T cell receptor (beta chain) comes out of a study of cytomegalovirus exposure and HLA in healthy donors. Germline V gives CDR1 MNHNS, CDR2 SASEGT. V was shortened by 1 base and J by 8 bases, with 14 bases between the two germline ends. CDR3 length: 15 residues. There are a few counts of this clone. The PCR had 60 Vbeta and 13 Jbeta primers. Assay used: immunoSEQ multiplex PCR; TCRdb lists only in-frame clones, some missing. The top ten clones hold around 10% of a sample with 95,000 to 150,000 clones, 75% to 90% of them seen once. This clonotype was sampled from a man aged 25-45 years in good health and CMV-seropositive. The genes are TRBV6-1 and TRBJ1-4; unclear D gene. Sequencing was performed on PBMCs. CDR3 nucleotides: TGTGCCAGCAGTGAAGAGCCCGTCCCTTGGGAAAAACTGTTTTTT. Its protein product is CASSEEPVPWEKLFF.